This T cell receptor beta chain is from a study of blood T cell repertoires in COVID-19 (dated by TCRdb to 2018 to 2021). Context from the whole study: Collaborator samples came from the United States, Italy and Spain and covered acute and convalescent phases of COVID-19. The prospective study material was composed of cDNA or gDNA derived from T cells, B-cell-depleted T cells, or PBMCs. Subjects who had been exposed to COVID-19, were actively infected with it, or had recovered from it provided the deeply sampled blood TCRbeta repertoires that made up the dataset. The repertoires were released in a freely available public database meant as a resource for research on the immune response to SARS-CoV-2. Samples were obtained from the ongoing ImmuneRACE study (first 160 participants) and from 1,000 to 1,500 subjects provided by 6 global collaborators. A de-identified subject ID, COVID-19 status, age in years and sex were almost always included in the sample metadata. HLA class I and class II types, where available, came from metadata supplied by the sample provider rather than from assay-based typing. What the work shows at the level of the full study, not this receptor alone: The quantity of clinical and demographic metadata differed by source and by participant and was supplied without curation.

Each collaborating institution followed its own protocols to collect whole blood in K2EDTA tubes. For TCRbeta analysis, collaborators shipped samples as frozen whole blood, isolated PBMCs, or DNA extracted from either of those sample types. Details on this clone: Its antigen remains undetermined. There are no base qualities to consult, and no much larger clone falls within one base.

CDR1 SQVTM and CDR2 ANQGSEA were looked up in the germline V gene. At the junction V is shortened by 7 bases and J by 7 bases, with 16 bases in between. Measured from the cysteine to the phenylalanine, the CDR3 is 12 residues long. Just CDR3 DNA is preserved here, 36 bases in frame from base 1. The immunoSEQ Assay, a bias-controlled multiplex PCR, was used to amplify TCRbeta CDR3 regions from genomic DNA. From the authors' description of their analysis: The number of nucleated cells in each sample was estimated from the amplification of reference gene primers within the assay. To quantify the absolute abundance of each unique TCRbeta CDR3 rearrangement, sequence reads were collapsed and filtered. Productive Simpson clonality was computed per sample as the square root of Simpson's diversity index over productive rearrangements. This immuneACCESS table, as held by TCRdb, lists in-frame sequences with V and J called but not all clones. Of the missing ones, under half trace to an unresolved V gene in checked studies; the others have no known cause. Clone size and the V and J calls come from that table; the DNA yielded D and trimming. This sample gives around 81,000 clones in total; roughly four fifths of them show up just once. The ten largest make up less than 8.5% of the sample.

The source material was peripheral blood. In this chain, TRBV29-1 is recombined with TRBJ1-1; 6 matching bases give a weak D call of TRBD1. The receptor comes from a human donor in a cohort sampled during active COVID-19. For the CDR3, the sequence is CSAQQGGGEAFF. The DNA reads as follows: TGCAGCGCCCAACAGGGTGGAGGTGAAGCTTTCTTT.